One and the same sample provided the 18 T cell receptor beta chains below, sequenced in a study of PD-1 blockade in classical Hodgkin lymphoma. Data came from immunoSEQ multiplex PCR; TCRdb stores just in-frame clones and leaves some out. The sample shows some 100,000 clones, around nine tenths of them seen only once. There was relapse after autologous stem cell transplantation in every patient, and there was variation in brentuximab vedotin exposure. The sequenced sample was peripheral blood mononuclear cells (PBMCs), obtained at baseline. These receptors were taken from a human donor with classical Hodgkin lymphoma.

V and J are TRBV7-3 and TRBJ2-1; D is perhaps TRBD1 or TRBD2 (6 bases each). The CDR3 loop spans 14 amino acids. Germline CDR1 reads SGHTA; CDR2 reads FQGTGA. V lost 3 bases to trimming and J lost 7 bases, with 13 bases between them. The CDR3 loop reads CASSLGAGRNEQFF. The CDR3 nucleotides read TGTGCCAGCAGCTTGGGGGCTGGGAGGAATGAGCAGTTCTTC. Together with reference TRBV7-3 and TRBJ2-1, the CDR3 gives the full variable domain: GAGVSQTPSNKVTEKGKYVELRCDPISGHTALYWYRQSLGQGPEFLIYFQGTGAADDSGLPNDRFFAVRPEGSVSTLKIQRTERGDSAVYLCASSLGAGRNEQFFGPGTRLTVL.

The genes are TRBV13 and TRBJ1-4; TRBD1 might be the D (5 bases). Per germline, CDR1 PRHDT and CDR2 FYEKMQ (reference sequence). V lost 3 bases, J lost 6 bases, and 11 bases lay in between. The CDR3 has 14 residues. CDR3 sequence: CASSFGRGHEKLFF. For the CDR3, the DNA is TGTGCCAGCAGCTTCGGCCGGGGACATGAAAAACTGTTTTTT.

The genes are TRBV29-1 and TRBJ2-7; 10 bases are shared with TRBD2. Germline CDR1 and CDR2: SQVTM and ANQGSEA. V trimming: 2 bases; J trimming: 5 bases; junction bases outside the gene matches: 3. CDR3 length: 13 amino acids. Here the CDR3 DNA reads TGCAGCGTTGAACCTAGCGGGAGAAACGAGCAGTACTTC. This sequence encodes CSVEPSGRNEQYF.

This chain uses TRBV10-3 with TRBJ2-1; TRBD1 aligns across 9 bases. Germline CDR1 and CDR2: ENHRY and SYGVKD. The CDR3 extends over 14 amino acids. Unmatched junction bases numbered 16, after V lost 11 bases and J lost 11 bases. CDR3 bases: TGTGCCGGCTCCGGGACAGGGAGTCCTGGGAAGCAGTTCTTC. Protein sequence: CAGSGTGSPGKQFF.

The chain couples TRBV27 to TRBJ2-7; unclear D gene. The CDR3 is 14 amino acids. The V gene's germline CDR1 is MNHEY and CDR2 SMNVEV (reference sequence). Trimming removed 3 bases from V and 3 bases from J, with 12 bases in between. The CDR3 is CASSFEKGSYEQYF. In DNA form, the CDR3 reads TGTGCCAGCAGTTTTGAGAAAGGTAGCTACGAGCAGTACTTC.

CDR3 amino acids: CASSFTLGTGGGSYNEQFF. The CDR3 DNA is TGTGCCAGCAGCTTCACCCTCGGGACAGGGGGCGGCTCCTACAATGAGCAGTTCTTC. This sequence joins TRBV5-6 and TRBJ2-1; 12 bases map to TRBD1. From germline, CDR1 is SGHDT and CDR2 YYEEEE. J gave up 0 bases and V 2 bases, and 9 bases lay outside the gene matches. The CDR3 loop spans 19 amino acids.

This clone was seen just once. This chain links TRBV14 with TRBJ2-7, with 7 bases lining up with TRBD1. The CDR3 contains 14 residues. The V gene end was trimmed by 4 bases and the J gene end by 3 bases; junction bases not matched to a gene: 6. The V gene's germline CDR1 is SGHDN and CDR2 FVKESK. The CDR3 reads CASSPRQGSYEQYF. CDR3 nucleotide sequence: TGTGCCAGCAGCCCCCGACAGGGTAGCTACGAGCAGTACTTC.

The chain is built from TRBV13 and TRBJ2-6; 14 positions agree with TRBD2. This CDR3 comprises 19 residues. Unmatched junction bases numbered 8, after V lost 4 bases and J lost 3 bases. Germline assignment: CDR1 PRHDT and CDR2 FYEKMQ (reference sequence). CDR3 residues: CASSSWGLAGEGGANVLTF. CDR3 in DNA: TGTGCCAGCAGCTCATGGGGACTAGCGGGAGAAGGTGGGGCCAACGTCCTGACTTTC.

The V call is TRBV9, the J call TRBJ2-2; D remains ambiguous. The V end lost 3 bases, the J end lost 1 base, and 4 bases lay between the germline ends. Looked up from germline, CDR1 is SGDLS and CDR2 is YYNGEE. This CDR3 is 13 amino acids long. The CDR3 bases are TGTGCCAGCAGCGAGAGGAACACCGGGGAGCTGTTTTTT. This gives the protein CASSERNTGELFF.

The chain has TRBV27 and TRBJ2-1; 10 bases align to TRBD2. The CDR3 sequence is 18 residues long. V was clipped by 2 bases and J by 1 base; unmatched bases: 8. The germline CDR1 and CDR2 sequences are MNHEY and SMNVEV (reference sequence). The CDR3 region is CASSLRGLAISSYNEQFF. The CDR3 DNA sequence: TGTGCCAGCAGTTTAAGGGGACTAGCGATTAGTTCCTACAATGAGCAGTTCTTC.

The V call is TRBV6-5, the J call TRBJ1-5; 11 bases agree with TRBD1. Trimming removed 2 bases from V and 4 bases from J; junction bases left unmatched: 1. CDR1 and CDR2 from the germline V gene are MNHEY and SVGAGI. The CDR3 sequence is 15 residues long. The CDR3 loop reads CASSYGQGANQPQHF. Written as DNA, the CDR3 is TGTGCCAGCAGTTACGGACAGGGGGCTAATCAGCCCCAGCATTTT.

CDR3 loop: CASSLGGGSETQYF. DNA for the CDR3: TGTGCCAGCAGCTTAGGTGGGGGATCAGAGACCCAGTACTTC. This chain joins TRBV11-2 and TRBJ2-5; D possibly uses TRBD1 or TRBD2 (5 bases each). Trimming cost V 1 base and J 4 bases, with 10 bases left between them. The germline gives CDR1 SGHAT, CDR2 FQNNGV. The CDR3 has 14 residues. The variable domain in full, with the rest retrieved from reference TRBV11-2 and TRBJ2-5, is EAGVAQSPRYKIIEKRQSVAFWCNPISGHATLYWYQQILGQGPKLLIQFQNNGVVDDSQLPKDRFSAERLKGVDSTLKIQPAKLEDSAVYLCASSLGGGSETQYFGPGTRLLVL.

The chain combines TRBV11-2 with TRBJ2-3; D perhaps matches TRBD2 (6 bases). The CDR3 contains 15 residues. V lost 5 bases and J lost 2, with 14 bases in between. The germline V gene encodes CDR1 SGHAT and CDR2 FQNNGV. The CDR3 sequence: CASSPRDSLTDTQYF. As DNA, the CDR3 is TGTGCCAGCAGCCCCAGGGACTCCCTCACAGATACGCAGTATTTT.

This sequence joins TRBV14 and TRBJ2-7; TRBD2 matches at 12 bases. The V gene's germline CDR1 is SGHDN and CDR2 FVKESK. The V and J ends lost 1 base and 2 bases, in that order; junction bases with no gene match: 9. The CDR3 consists of 18 residues. CDR3 residues: CASSQVSKTSGRPYEQYF. In nucleotides, the CDR3 is TGTGCCAGCAGCCAAGTCTCCAAGACTAGCGGGAGACCCTACGAGCAGTACTTC.

J is TRBJ1-1 and V is TRBV7-9, with 10 bases that match TRBD1. The CDR3 extends over 17 amino acids. The V and J ends lost 5 bases and 5 bases, in that order; junction bases with no gene match: 14. Germline assignment: CDR1 SEHNR and CDR2 FQNEAQ (reference sequence). CDR3 sequence (DNA): TGTGCCAGCAGCAAGGGAAGACAGGGGGCGAGTGCTACTGAAGCTTTCTTT. Its translation is CASSKGRQGASATEAFF.

The V call is TRBV28, the J call TRBJ1-2; weak D call: TRBD1 (6 bases). In germline, CDR1 is MDHEN, CDR2 SYDVKM. With 5 bases removed from V and 2 bases from J, the gap between germline ends came to 15 bases. This CDR3 spans 15 amino acids. The CDR3 DNA reads as TGTGCCAGCAGTGAAACAGGGAGGGACAACTATGGCTACACCTTC. It is translated as CASSETGRDNYGYTF.

The chain employs TRBV5-1 and TRBJ2-5; 8 bases line up with TRBD1. This CDR3 contains 14 residues. V shed 4 bases, J shed 5 bases, and the junction held 7 bases outside the gene matches. CDR1 and CDR2 (germline): SGHRS, YFSETQ. Written as DNA, the CDR3 is TGCGCCAGCAGCCCGACTACAGGGGGGGAGACCCAGTACTTC. Amino acids: CASSPTTGGETQYF.

This sequence joins TRBV9 and TRBJ2-7, with no clear D. Germline-derived CDR1 and CDR2 are SGDLS and YYNGEE. The CDR3 length is 12 residues. Trimming shortened V by 5 bases and J by 5 bases, and 11 bases separated the two germline ends. In nucleotides, the CDR3 is TGTGCCAGCAGGTCCGAGCGTGACGAGCAGTACTTC. The encoded protein is CASRSERDEQYF.